The text below deals with one T cell receptor (beta chain). The target antigen is unknown. The data originate from a study of CD8+ T cells in alopecia areata. Study findings and constraints: While tofacitinib was given, many expanded lesional clones persisted in scalp and blood. How baseline CD8+ expansion relates to response remains uncertain (there was one nonresponder). Clonality exceeded that of normal scalp in lesional scalp, most notably in alopecia totalis/universalis.

The germline gives CDR1 SQVTM, CDR2 ANQGSEA. The CDR3 contains 15 residues. V trimming: 1 base; J trimming: 7 bases; junction bases outside the gene matches: 11. As to treatment: oral pan-JAK inhibitor, 5-10 mg twice daily. Reverse transcribed after extraction, RNA yielded cDNA as the sequencing template. Data came from immunoSEQ multiplex PCR; TCRdb stores just in-frame clones and leaves some out. The table includes 120,000 to 150,000 clones, roughly 86% detected once. The chain couples TRBV29-1 to TRBJ2-5; 8 bases map to TRBD2. This receptor was obtained from a human donor with alopecia areata. The sequenced sample was CD8+ T cells sorted from blood, obtained at week 4, from a patient treated with tofacitinib. CDR3: CSVEGDERGMGTQYF. The CDR3 DNA follows: TGCAGCGTTGAAGGGGATGAGCGGGGGATGGGGACCCAGTACTTC.